A selection of T cell receptor beta chains follows, all from one sample in a study of T cells in Graves' hyperthyroidism and ophthalmopathy. TCRdb re-derived calls from the multiplex PCR reads in MiXCR, one entry per CDR3 protein. This sample yields 300,000 to 450,000 distinct CDR3 sequences, of which roughly 20% are seen a single time; around a sixth belongs to the top ten. The specimen was blood. Every receptor here comes from a woman aged 40-49 years with Graves' ophthalmopathy. Both conserved end residues are part of each CDR3. A D gene is named only where the DNA matches it firmly. Not all rows give a size; the values are once, few, many and, for expanded clones, a class.

>TRBV6-1|TRBJ1-5|TRBD1|-
TGTGCCAGCAGCCTAAGACAGGGGGGAATTTACCAGCCCCAGCATTTT
CASSLRQGGIYQPQHF
>TRBV5-1|TRBJ2-5|TRBD2|many
TGCGCCAGCAGCCGGACTAGGGGTGAGACCCAGTACTTC
CASSRTRGETQYF
>TRBV28|TRBJ2-7|TRBD2|many
TGTGCCAGCAGTTGGGCTAGCGGGAGGGTACAGGCCGAGCAGTACTTC
CASSWASGRVQAEQYF
>TRBV27|TRBJ2-5|-|many
TGTGCCAGCAGTCGAACAGCTAGAGAGACCCAGTACTTC
CASSRTARETQYF
>TRBV12-3/TRBV12-4|TRBJ2-2|-|many
TGTGCCAGCACCCCGGTGGCCCCCGGGTACACCGGGGAGCTGTTTTTT
CASTPVAPGYTGELFF
>TRBV28|TRBJ1-2|TRBD1|many
TGTGCCAGCCGGGGTGGGGGACAGGGTCCGTATGGCTACACCTTC
CASRGGGQGPYGYTF
>TRBV5-1|TRBJ2-5|TRBD2|many
TGCGCCAGCAGCTATTTAGATCTAGCGGGAGGTGCAGAGACCCAGTACTTC
CASSYLDLAGGAETQYF
>TRBV19|TRBJ1-2|TRBD1|many
TGTGCCAGTTGGGACAGCGTTAACTATGGCTACACCTTC
CASWDSVNYGYTF
>TRBV4-1|TRBJ2-7|-|many
TGCGCCAGCAGCCAAGATAGGCAGACCTACGAGCAGTACTTC
CASSQDRQTYEQYF
>TRBV7-8|TRBJ2-5|TRBD1|-
TGTGCCAGCAGCTTAGCCATGGGACAGTCGCGGGAGACCCAGTACTTC
CASSLAMGQSRETQYF
>TRBV6-1|TRBJ2-3|-|-
TGTGCCAGCAGTGCCACTAGCTTTGGTGGGGCAGATACGCAGTATTTT
CASSATSFGGADTQYF
>TRBV14|TRBJ1-1|-|many
TGTGCCAGCAGCCAAGAGGCAGGGAGGAGGGCTGAAGCTTTCTTT
CASSQEAGRRAEAFF
>TRBV12-3/TRBV12-4|TRBJ1-2|TRBD1|-
TGTGCCAGCAGTTTAGGACAGGGGCAGGGGGGCTACACCTTC
CASSLGQGQGGYTF
>TRBV24-1|TRBJ2-3|-|many
TGTGCCACCAGTGATAATGGGGCAGCGCAGTATTTT
CATSDNGAAQYF
>TRBV24-1|TRBJ2-5|TRBD1|-
TGTGCCACCAGTGAATTGTCGACAGGGAAAGAGACTCAGTACTTC
CATSELSTGKETQYF
>TRBV29-1|TRBJ1-2|TRBD1|many
TGCAGCGATAAGACAGGGCCCTATGGCTACACCTTC
CSDKTGPYGYTF
>TRBV6-5|TRBJ2-2|TRBD1|many
TGTGCCAGCAGCACCGGGACAGCGACCGGGGAGCTGTTTTTT
CASSTGTATGELFF
>TRBV28|TRBJ2-7|-|-
TGTGCCAGCAGCTCTATCAGTGGGATCGCCTACGAGCAGTACTTC
CASSSISGIAYEQYF
>TRBV28|TRBJ2-1|-|many
TGTGCCAGCAGTTTACAAGCGGACACCTACAATGAGCAGTTCTTC
CASSLQADTYNEQFF
>TRBV4-1|TRBJ1-5|-|-
TGCGCCAGCAGCCGCCCGGGGGGCCAGCCCCAGCTTTTT
CASSRPGGQPQLF
>TRBV6-5|TRBJ2-2|-|-
TGTGCCAGCAGTTATGCAACTAGGTTCACCGGGGAGCTGTTTTTT
CASSYATRFTGELFF
>TRBV6-1|TRBJ2-5|-|few
TGTGCCAGCAGCCCCAGAGCGGGCGGGGAGACCCAGTACTTC
CASSPRAGGETQYF
>TRBV20-1|TRBJ2-5|-|-
TGCAGTGCTAGAGACAGGGCGAGGGAGACCCAGTACTTC
CSARDRARETQYF
>TRBV13|TRBJ2-7|TRBD2|-
TGTGCCAGCATGGTGTCTAGCGGGGGAACCTACGAGCAGTACTTC
CASMVSSGGTYEQYF
>TRBV19|TRBJ2-7|TRBD2|few
TGTGCCACCGGACCCGGGACTAGCGACTACGAGCAGTACTTC
CATGPGTSDYEQYF
>TRBV5-1|TRBJ2-5|TRBD1|few
TGCGCCAGCAGCTTGGGGACAGGGGGACAAGAGACCCAGTACTTC
CASSLGTGGQETQYF
>TRBV30|TRBJ2-7|-|many
TGTGCCTGGAGTCCCACAGGGTTGGGGGAGCAGTACTTC
CAWSPTGLGEQYF
>TRBV2|TRBJ1-2|-|many
TGTGCCAGCAGTAACAGGGTCGTTGGCTACACCTTC
CASSNRVVGYTF
>TRBV12-3/TRBV12-4|TRBJ1-2|-|many
TGTGCCAGCAGCTTGGGCCTAGGGGGGTACTATGGCTACACCTTC
CASSLGLGGYYGYTF
>TRBV15|TRBJ1-2|TRBD1|-
TGTGCCACCAGCAGTAGACAGGGAGACTATGGCTACACCTTC
CATSSRQGDYGYTF
>TRBV11-2|TRBJ2-7|TRBD1|many
TGTGCCAGCAGCTTAGGTGGTGGTCGTCGGACAGGACTCGCCTACGAGCAGTACTTC
CASSLGGGRRTGLAYEQYF
>TRBV19|TRBJ2-7|TRBD1|many
TGTGCCAGTAGTACAAACTTCCGACAGGGTTACGAGCAGTACTTC
CASSTNFRQGYEQYF
>TRBV5-1|TRBJ1-1|TRBD1|many
TGCGCCAGCAGCTTGGCTGTCAGGGAGGGGGCGAACACTGAAGCTTTCTTT
CASSLAVREGANTEAFF
>TRBV19|TRBJ2-7|-|many
TGTGCCAGTAGGTCGCAGGGGTTAACCTCCGAGCAGTACTTC
CASRSQGLTSEQYF
>TRBV6-2/TRBV6-3|TRBJ2-7|TRBD1|few
TGTGCCAGCAGGCTGGGCAAACGGGACAGGGGAAAACACGAGCAGTACTTC
CASRLGKRDRGKHEQYF
>TRBV11-2|TRBJ2-5|TRBD1|-
TGTGCCAGCAGCCCCGCCTGGGGACAGGCTGAACCTACCCAGTACTTC
CASSPAWGQAEPTQYF
>TRBV4-1|TRBJ1-1|TRBD1|many
TGCGCCAGCAGCCAAGAAGGACGTCAGGGGGACACTGAAGCTTTCTTT
CASSQEGRQGDTEAFF
>TRBV9|TRBJ1-1|-|-
TGTGCCAGCAGCGTAGAGGGGAACACTGAAGCTCTCTTT
CASSVEGNTEALF
>TRBV29-1|TRBJ1-1|-|many
TGCAGCGTTGTAGCGAGTGGCACTGAAGCTTTCTTT
CSVVASGTEAFF
>TRBV12-3/TRBV12-4|TRBJ1-2|TRBD1|many
TGTGCCAGCAGTGGGACAGTCGATGGCTACACCTTC
CASSGTVDGYTF
>TRBV7-6|TRBJ2-7|TRBD2|-
TGTGCCAGCGGTACTAGCGAGGCGGGCGAGCAGTACTTC
CASGTSEAGEQYF
>TRBV24-1|TRBJ2-5|-|many
TGTGCCACCAGTGGAAAGGAGAGCCAAGAGACCCAGTACTTC
CATSGKESQETQYF
>TRBV28|TRBJ2-7|-|many
TGTGCCAGCAGTGGGGACTTATCCTACGAGCAGTACTTC
CASSGDLSYEQYF